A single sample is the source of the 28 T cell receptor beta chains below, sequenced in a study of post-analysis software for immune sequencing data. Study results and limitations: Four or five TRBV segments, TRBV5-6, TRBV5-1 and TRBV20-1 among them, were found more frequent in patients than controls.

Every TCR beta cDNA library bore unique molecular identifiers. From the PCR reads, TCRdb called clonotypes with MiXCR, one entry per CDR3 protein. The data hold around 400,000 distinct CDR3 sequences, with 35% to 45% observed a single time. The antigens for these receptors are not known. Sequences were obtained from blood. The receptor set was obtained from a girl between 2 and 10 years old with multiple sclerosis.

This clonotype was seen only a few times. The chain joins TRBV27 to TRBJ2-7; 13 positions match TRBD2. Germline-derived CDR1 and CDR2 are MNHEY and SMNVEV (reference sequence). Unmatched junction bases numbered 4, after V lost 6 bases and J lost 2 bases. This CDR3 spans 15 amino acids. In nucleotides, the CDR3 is TGTGCCAGCAGGACCGGGACTAGCGGGGCCTACGAGCAGTACTTC. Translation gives CASRTGTSGAYEQYF.

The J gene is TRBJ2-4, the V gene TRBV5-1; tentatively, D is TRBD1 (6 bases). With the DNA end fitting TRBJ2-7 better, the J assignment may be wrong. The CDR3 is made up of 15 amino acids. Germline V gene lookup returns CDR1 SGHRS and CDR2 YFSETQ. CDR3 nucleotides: TGCGCCAGCAGCACCGGACAGAGCGAGTTTGCCGAGCAGTACTTC. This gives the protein CASSTGQSEFAEQYF.

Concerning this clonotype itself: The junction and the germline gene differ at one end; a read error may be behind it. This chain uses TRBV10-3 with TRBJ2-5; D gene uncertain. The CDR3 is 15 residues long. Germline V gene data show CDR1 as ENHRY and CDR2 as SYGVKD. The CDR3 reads CAISKSVVGQETQYF. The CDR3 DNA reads TGTGCCATCAGTAAGTCAGTGGTCGGGCAAGAGACCCAGTACTTC.

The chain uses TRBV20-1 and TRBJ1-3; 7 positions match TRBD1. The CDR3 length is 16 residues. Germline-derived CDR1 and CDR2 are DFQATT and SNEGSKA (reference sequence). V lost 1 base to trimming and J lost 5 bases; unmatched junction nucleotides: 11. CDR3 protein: CSARGIPGQPRNTIYF. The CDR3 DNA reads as TGCAGTGCTAGAGGAATACCGGGACAGCCTAGAAACACCATATATTTT.

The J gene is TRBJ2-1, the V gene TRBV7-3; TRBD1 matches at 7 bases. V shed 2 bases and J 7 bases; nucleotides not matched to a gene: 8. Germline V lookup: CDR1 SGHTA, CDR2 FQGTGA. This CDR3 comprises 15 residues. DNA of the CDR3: TGTGCCAGCAGCTTACTGACAGGGTCCGAGAATGAGCAGTTCTTC. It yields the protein CASSLLTGSENEQFF.

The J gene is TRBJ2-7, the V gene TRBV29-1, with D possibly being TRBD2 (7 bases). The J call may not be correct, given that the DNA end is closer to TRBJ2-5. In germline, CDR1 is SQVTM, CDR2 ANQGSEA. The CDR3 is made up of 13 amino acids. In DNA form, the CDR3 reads TGCAGCGTTGGGGACACTCGGGGGGCGACCCAGTACTTC. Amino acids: CSVGDTRGATQYF.

CDR3 nucleotides: TGCAGCGTGGAGGACTTTCGTAACTATGGCTACACCTTC. Encoded protein: CSVEDFRNYGYTF. This sequence joins TRBV29-1 and TRBJ1-2; no clear D. Germline V gives CDR1 SQVTM, CDR2 ANQGSEA. Between the trimmed V and J ends, which lost 6 bases and 1 base, there was a span of 12 bases. The CDR3 spans 13 residues. Combining the CDR3 with reference TRBV29-1 and TRBJ1-2 gives the whole variable domain SAVISQKPSRDICQRGTSLTIQCQVDSQVTMMFWYRQQPGQSLTLIATANQGSEATYESGFVIDKFPISRPNLTFSTLTVSNMSPEDSSIYLCSVEDFRNYGYTFGSGTRLTVV.

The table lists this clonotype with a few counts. CDR3 sequence: CASSQSVADAREFF. CDR3 in DNA: TGCGCCAGCAGCCAATCCGTAGCGGATGCTAGGGAGTTCTTC. The chain has TRBV4-1 and TRBJ2-1, with D possibly being TRBD2 (6 bases). CDR3 length equals 14 residues. CDR1 and CDR2 (germline): MGHRA, YSYEKL. V dropped 2 bases and J dropped 14 bases, with 19 bases sitting between them.

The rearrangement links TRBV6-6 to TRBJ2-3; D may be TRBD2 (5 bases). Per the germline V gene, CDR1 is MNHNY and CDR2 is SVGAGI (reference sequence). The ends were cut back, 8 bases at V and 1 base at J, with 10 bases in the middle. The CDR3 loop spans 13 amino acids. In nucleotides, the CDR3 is TGTGCCAGCGAGTTGGGAGGCACAGATACGCAGTATTTT. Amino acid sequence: CASELGGTDTQYF.

CDR3 sequence reads: CASSLEQGSNIQYF. DNA of the CDR3: TGTGCCAGCAGTTTGGAACAGGGGTCAAACATTCAGTACTTC. The chain links TRBV12-3 or TRBV12-4 to TRBJ2-4, with 7 bases lining up with TRBD1. The J segment lost 6 bases and the V segment lost 3 bases, leaving 5 bases of the junction unmatched. There are 14 residues in the CDR3.

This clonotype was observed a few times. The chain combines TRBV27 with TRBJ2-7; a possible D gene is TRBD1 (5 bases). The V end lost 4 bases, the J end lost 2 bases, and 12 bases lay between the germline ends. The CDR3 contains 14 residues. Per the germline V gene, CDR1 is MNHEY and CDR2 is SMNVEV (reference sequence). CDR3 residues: CASSSTGPAYEQYF. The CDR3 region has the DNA TGTGCCAGCAGTTCAACAGGTCCTGCCTACGAGCAGTACTTC.

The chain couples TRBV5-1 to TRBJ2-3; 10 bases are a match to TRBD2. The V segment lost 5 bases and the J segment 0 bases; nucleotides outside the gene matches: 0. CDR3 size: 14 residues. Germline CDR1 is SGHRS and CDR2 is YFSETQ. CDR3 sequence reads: CASRLAGSTDTQYF. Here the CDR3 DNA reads TGCGCCAGCAGACTAGCGGGGAGCACAGATACGCAGTATTTT.

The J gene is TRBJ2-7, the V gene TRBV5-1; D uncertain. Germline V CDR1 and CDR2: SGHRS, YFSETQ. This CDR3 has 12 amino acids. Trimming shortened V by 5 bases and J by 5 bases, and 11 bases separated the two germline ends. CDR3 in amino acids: CASRRGANEQYF. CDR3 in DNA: TGCGCCAGCAGGCGAGGAGCGAACGAGCAGTACTTC.

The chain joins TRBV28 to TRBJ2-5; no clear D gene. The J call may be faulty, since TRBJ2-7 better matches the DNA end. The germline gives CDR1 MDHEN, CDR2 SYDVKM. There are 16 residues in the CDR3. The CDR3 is CASSLVLFGVVHEQYF. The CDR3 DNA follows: TGTGCCAGCAGTTTGGTGCTATTCGGTGTGGTCCACGAGCAGTACTTC.

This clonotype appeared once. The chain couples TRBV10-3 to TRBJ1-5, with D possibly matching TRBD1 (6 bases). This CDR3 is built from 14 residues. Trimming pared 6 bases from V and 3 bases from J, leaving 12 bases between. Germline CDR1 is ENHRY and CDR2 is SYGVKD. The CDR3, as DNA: TGTGCCATCAGCCGGACAGTTTCCAATCAGCCCCAGCATTTT. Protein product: CAISRTVSNQPQHF.

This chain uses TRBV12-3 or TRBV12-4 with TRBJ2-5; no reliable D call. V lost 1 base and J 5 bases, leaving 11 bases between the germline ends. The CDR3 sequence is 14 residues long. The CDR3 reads CASSLGSAPETQYF. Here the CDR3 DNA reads TGTGCCAGCAGTTTAGGTTCAGCCCCGGAGACCCAGTACTTC.

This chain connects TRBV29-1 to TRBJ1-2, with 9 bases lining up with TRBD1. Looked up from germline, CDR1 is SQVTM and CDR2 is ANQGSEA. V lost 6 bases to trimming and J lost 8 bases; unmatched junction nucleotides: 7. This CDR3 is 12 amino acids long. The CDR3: CSVLTGGGGYTF. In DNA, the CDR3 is TGCAGCGTGCTGACAGGGGGGGGAGGCTACACCTTC.

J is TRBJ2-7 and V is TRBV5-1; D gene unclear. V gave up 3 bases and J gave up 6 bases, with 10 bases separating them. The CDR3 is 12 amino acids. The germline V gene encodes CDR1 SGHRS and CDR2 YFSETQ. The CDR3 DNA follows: TGCGCCAGCAGCTCCAACTCCGGCGAGCAGTACTTC. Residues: CASSSNSGEQYF.

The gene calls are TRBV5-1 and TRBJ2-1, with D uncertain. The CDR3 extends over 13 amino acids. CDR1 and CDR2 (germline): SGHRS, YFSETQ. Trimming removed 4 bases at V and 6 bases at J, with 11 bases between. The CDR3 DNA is TGCGCCAGCAGCCTGCTAGGTGTCAATGAGCAGTTCTTC. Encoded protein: CASSLLGVNEQFF.

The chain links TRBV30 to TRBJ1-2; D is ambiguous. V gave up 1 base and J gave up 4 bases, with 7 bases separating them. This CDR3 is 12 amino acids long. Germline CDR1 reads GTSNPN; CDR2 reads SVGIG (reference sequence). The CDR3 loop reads CAWSDVGYGYTF. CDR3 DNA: TGTGCCTGGAGTGACGTCGGCTATGGCTACACCTTC.

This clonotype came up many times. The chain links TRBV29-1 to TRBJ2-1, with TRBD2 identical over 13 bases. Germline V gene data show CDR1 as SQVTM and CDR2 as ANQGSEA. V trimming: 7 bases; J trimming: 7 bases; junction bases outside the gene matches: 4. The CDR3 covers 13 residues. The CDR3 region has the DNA TGCAGCGCCGGACTAGCGGGAGTTAATGAGCAGTTCTTC. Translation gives CSAGLAGVNEQFF.

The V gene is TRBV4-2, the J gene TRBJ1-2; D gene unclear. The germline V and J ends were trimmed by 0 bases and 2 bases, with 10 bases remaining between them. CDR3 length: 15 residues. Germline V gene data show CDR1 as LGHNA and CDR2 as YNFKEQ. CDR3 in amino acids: CASSQDAAGNYGYTF. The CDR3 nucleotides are TGTGCCAGCAGCCAAGATGCGGCGGGAAACTATGGCTACACCTTC.

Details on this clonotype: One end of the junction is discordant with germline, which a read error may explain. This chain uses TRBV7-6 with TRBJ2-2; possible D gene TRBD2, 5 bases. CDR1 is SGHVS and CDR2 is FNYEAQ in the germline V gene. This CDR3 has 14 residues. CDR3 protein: CASSFLGSTGERFF. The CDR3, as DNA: TGTGCCAGCAGCTTCCTAGGATCCACCGGGGAGCGGTTTTTT.

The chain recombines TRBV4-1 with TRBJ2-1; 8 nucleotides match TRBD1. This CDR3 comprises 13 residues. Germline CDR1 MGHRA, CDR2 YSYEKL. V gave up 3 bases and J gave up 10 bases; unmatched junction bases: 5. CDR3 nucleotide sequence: TGCGCCAGCAGCCAGACAGGGGCCATCGAGCAGTTCTTC. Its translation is CASSQTGAIEQFF.

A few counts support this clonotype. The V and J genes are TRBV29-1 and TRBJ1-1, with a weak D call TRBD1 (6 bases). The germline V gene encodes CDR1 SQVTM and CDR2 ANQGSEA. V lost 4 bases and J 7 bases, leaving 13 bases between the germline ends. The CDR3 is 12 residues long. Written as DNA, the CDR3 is TGCAGCGTTGGGACAGCCCAGTTTGAAGCTTTCTTT. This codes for CSVGTAQFEAFF.

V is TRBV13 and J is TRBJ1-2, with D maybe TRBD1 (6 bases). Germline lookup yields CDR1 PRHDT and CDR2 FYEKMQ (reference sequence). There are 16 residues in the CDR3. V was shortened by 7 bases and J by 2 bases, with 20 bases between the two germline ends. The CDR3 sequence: CASKSLKMGANYGYTF. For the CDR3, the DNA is TGTGCCAGCAAATCCTTGAAGATGGGGGCCAACTATGGCTACACCTTC.

CDR3 nucleotides: TGTGCCAGCAGCTGGGACAGGGGGTGGTCCTACGAGCAGTACTTC. Amino acid sequence: CASSWDRGWSYEQYF. The gene calls are TRBV7-2 and TRBJ2-7; 11 positions agree with TRBD1. The CDR3 is 15 residues long. V gave up 4 bases and J gave up 1 base; unmatched junction bases: 3. Germline CDR1 is SGHTA and CDR2 is FQGNSA. Based on the CDR3 plus reference TRBV7-2 and TRBJ2-7, the full variable domain is GAGVSQSPSNKVTEKGKDVELRCDPISGHTALYWYRQSLGQGLEFLIYFQGNSAPDKSGLPSDRFSAERTGGSVSTLTIQRTQQEDSAVYLCASSWDRGWSYEQYFGPGTRLTVT.

CDR3 nucleotides: TGCAGTGCTAGCTCCGGGACTAGCGGGAGACGGTGGGGCAATGAGCAGTTCTTC. Translated: CSASSGTSGRRWGNEQFF. The chain employs TRBV20-1 and TRBJ2-1; 14 bases agree with TRBD2. Trimming removed 3 bases from V and 6 bases from J; junction bases left unmatched: 13. This CDR3 has 18 amino acids. CDR1 and CDR2 from the germline V gene are DFQATT and SNEGSKA (reference sequence).